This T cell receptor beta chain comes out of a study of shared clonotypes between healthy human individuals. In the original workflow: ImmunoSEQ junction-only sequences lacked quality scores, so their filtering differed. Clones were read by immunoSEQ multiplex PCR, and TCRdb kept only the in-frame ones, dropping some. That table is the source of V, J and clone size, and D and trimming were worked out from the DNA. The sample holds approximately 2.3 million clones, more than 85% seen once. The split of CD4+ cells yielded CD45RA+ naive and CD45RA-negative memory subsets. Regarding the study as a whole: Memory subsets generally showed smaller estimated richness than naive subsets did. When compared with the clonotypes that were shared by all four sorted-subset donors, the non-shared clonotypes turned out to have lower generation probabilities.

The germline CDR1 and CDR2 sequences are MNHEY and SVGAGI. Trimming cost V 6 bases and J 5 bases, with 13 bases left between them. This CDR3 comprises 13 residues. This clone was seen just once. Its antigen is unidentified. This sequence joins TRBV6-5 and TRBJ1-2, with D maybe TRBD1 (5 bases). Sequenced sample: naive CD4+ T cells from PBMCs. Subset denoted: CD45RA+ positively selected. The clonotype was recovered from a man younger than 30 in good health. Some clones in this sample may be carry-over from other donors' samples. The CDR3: CASRRTGPYGYTF. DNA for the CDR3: TGTGCCAGCAGGCGAACAGGACCATATGGCTACACCTTC.